This passage covers 3 T cell receptor beta chains from one sample sequenced in a study of CD8+ T cells in alopecia areata. Reverse transcription of extracted RNA yielded cDNA, which provided the sequencing template. Profiled with immunoSEQ multiplex PCR; TCRdb holds only in-frame clones, not every one. The profile shows 140,000 to 150,000 clones, about 59% of them singletons. Treatment: oral pan-JAK inhibitor, 5-10 mg twice daily. The material sequenced was CD8+ T cells sorted from blood, taken at week 4, from a patient treated with tofacitinib. These receptors were collected from a human donor with alopecia areata.

The gene calls are TRBV5-1 and TRBJ1-1, with D unresolved. Trimming pared 2 bases from V and 6 bases from J, leaving 14 bases between. CDR1 and CDR2 from the germline V gene are SGHRS and YFSETQ. CDR3 length equals 14 residues. The CDR3 sequence is CASSFSAQASEAFF. The CDR3 DNA reads as TGCGCCAGCAGCTTTTCCGCGCAGGCTTCTGAAGCTTTCTTT.

The chain joins TRBV30 to TRBJ2-2; D may correspond to TRBD1 or TRBD2 (5 bases each). CDR3 size: 11 residues. From germline, CDR1 is GTSNPN and CDR2 SVGIG (reference sequence). CDR3 loop: CAARGTGELFF. The CDR3 nucleotides are TGTGCTGCGAGGGGCACCGGGGAGCTGTTTTTT.

The chain combines TRBV5-1 with TRBJ2-1; a possible D gene is TRBD2 (6 bases). The CDR3 sequence is 13 residues long. The ends were cut back, 2 bases at V and 7 bases at J, with 10 bases in the middle. Per the germline V gene, CDR1 is SGHRS and CDR2 is YFSETQ. The CDR3 DNA reads as TGCGCCAGCAGCTTTGGAGGGGTGAATGAGCAGTTCTTC. The encoded protein is CASSFGGVNEQFF. Variable domain in full (rest from reference TRBV5-1 and TRBJ2-1): KAGVTQTPRYLIKTRGQQVTLSCSPISGHRSVSWYQQTPGQGLQFLFEYFSETQRNKGNFPGRFSGRQFSNSRSEMNVSTLELGDSALYLCASSFGGVNEQFFGPGTRLTVL.